This T cell receptor (beta chain) stems from a study of shared clonotypes between healthy human individuals. Study-wide findings and caveats: Compared with memory subsets, naive subsets generally had larger estimated richness. Since donors were few, the genetic and exposure-history diversity represented was limited. Clonotypes not shared had lower generation probabilities than those common to all four donors.

Germline V gene sequence: CDR1 ENHRY, CDR2 SYGVKD. The ends were cut back, 8 bases at V and 6 bases at J, with 9 bases in the middle. The CDR3 sequence is 11 residues long. With respect to this clone: Its antigen is currently unknown.

Using immunoSEQ multiplex PCR, the repertoire was profiled, and TCRdb retains in-frame clones only, with some absent. The sample shows fewer than 2.5 million clones, over 85% of them seen only once. Caucasian adults living in Nashville, Tennessee, provided all samples. This receptor was identified in a man aged 18 to 35 in good health. Some clones in this sample may be carry-over from other donors' samples. Input material: naive CD4+ T cells from PBMCs. Subset defined: CD45RA+ positively selected. The rearrangement links TRBV10-3 to TRBJ2-3, with no clear D. This CDR3 reads CAIQAADTQYF. CDR3 coding DNA: TGTGCCATCCAAGCAGCCGATACGCAGTATTTT.